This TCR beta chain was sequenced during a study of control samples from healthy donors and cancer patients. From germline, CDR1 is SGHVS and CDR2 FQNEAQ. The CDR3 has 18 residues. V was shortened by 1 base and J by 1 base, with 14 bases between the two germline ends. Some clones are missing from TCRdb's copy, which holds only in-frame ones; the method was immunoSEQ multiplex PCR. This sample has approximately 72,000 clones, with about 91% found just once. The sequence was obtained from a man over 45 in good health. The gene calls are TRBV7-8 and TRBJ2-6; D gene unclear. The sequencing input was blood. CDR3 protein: CASSLVLGFESGANVLTF. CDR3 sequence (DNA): TGTGCCAGCAGCTTAGTATTGGGTTTCGAGTCTGGGGCCAACGTCCTGACTTTC. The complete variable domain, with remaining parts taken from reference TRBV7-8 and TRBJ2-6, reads GAGVSQSPRYKVAKRGQDVALRCDPISGHVSLFWYQQALGQGPEFLTYFQNEAQLDKSGLPSDRFFAERPEGSVSTLKIQRTQQEDSAVYLCASSLVLGFESGANVLTFGAGSRLTVL.